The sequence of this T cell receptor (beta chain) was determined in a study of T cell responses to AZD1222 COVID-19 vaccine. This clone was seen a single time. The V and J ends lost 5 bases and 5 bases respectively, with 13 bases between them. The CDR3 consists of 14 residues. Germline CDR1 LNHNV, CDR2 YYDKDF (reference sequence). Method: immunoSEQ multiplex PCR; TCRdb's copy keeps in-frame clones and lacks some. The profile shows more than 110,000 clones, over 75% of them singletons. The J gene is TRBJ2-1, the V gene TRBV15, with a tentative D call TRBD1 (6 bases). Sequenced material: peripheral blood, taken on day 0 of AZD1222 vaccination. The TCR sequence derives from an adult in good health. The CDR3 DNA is TGTGCCACCAGCCCATGGGGGCGGGACAATGAGCAGTTCTTC. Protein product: CATSPWGRDNEQFF.